Sequencing of this T cell receptor beta chain was carried out in a study of vaccination and CD4 T cells after COVID-19. About the study: Six males and four females, two Hispanic, made up the convalescents.

Study-level results: Among convalescent patients, a median approximately 86% of reactive clones emerged only after vaccination.

Sequence data for DNA of cultured CD4+ T cells were generated by the Oncomine TCR Beta short-read assay. One entry per CDR3 protein results from TCRdb running MiXCR on the PCR reads. The profile shows some 11,000 distinct CDR3 sequences, 45% to 50% of them singletons. A remark on this clonotype: Its cognate antigen is unknown.

Indicated treatment: approximately nine-day PBMC culture with coronavirus spike peptide pools or control peptides (ViraFEST assay). CDR3 length: 14 amino acids. CDR1 is LNHDA, CDR2 SQIVND, per germline (reference sequence). Trimming took 3 bases from V and 4 from J, leaving 7 bases between them. Sequencing used CD4+ T cells from blood, cultured in vitro. The chain joins TRBV19 to TRBJ1-6; unclear D gene. The TCR sequence derives from a human donor who had recovered from COVID-19. The CDR3 region is CASSMQAYNSPLHF. CDR3 bases: TGTGCCAGTAGTATGCAGGCTTATAATTCACCCCTCCACTTT.